This TCR beta chain was profiled in a study of CD8 T cells in Susac syndrome. The CDR3 loop spans 19 amino acids. Germline V gene data show CDR1 as PRHDT and CDR2 as FYEKMQ (reference sequence). V shed 5 bases and J 3 bases; nucleotides not matched to a gene: 19. cDNA came from about 0.46 to 1 ug RNA primed by random hexamers. Each CDR3 protein gets one entry after TCRdb re-called the immunoSEQ multiplex PCR reads with MiXCR. The table includes approximately 200,000 distinct CDR3 sequences, roughly nine tenths detected once. Treatment-naive patients with stable or active relapsing-remitting disease served as multiple sclerosis controls. Negative isolation was used for CD8+ and CD4+ T cells, and FACS enrichment was applied to TEMRA cells.

The receptor was derived from a human donor with multiple sclerosis. V is TRBV13 and J is TRBJ1-1; 9 bases match TRBD1. Sequences were obtained from CD8+ T cells from PBMCs. DNA for the CDR3: TGTGCCAGCAGCACCGCGTCGCCCGACAGGGGGAAGGAGGACACTGAAGCTTTCTTT. Residues: CASSTASPDRGKEDTEAFF.